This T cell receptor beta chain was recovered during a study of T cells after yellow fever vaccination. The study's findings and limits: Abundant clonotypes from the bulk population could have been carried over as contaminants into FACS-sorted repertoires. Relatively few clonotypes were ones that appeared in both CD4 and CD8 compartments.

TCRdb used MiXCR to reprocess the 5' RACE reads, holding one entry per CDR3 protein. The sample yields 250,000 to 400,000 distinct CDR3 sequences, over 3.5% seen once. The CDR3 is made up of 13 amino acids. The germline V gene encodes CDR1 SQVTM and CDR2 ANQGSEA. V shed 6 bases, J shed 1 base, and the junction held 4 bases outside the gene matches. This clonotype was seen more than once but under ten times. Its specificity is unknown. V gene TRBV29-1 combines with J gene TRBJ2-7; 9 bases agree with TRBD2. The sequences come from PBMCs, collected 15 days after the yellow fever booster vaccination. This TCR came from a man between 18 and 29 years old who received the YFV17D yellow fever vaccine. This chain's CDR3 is CSVRGRASYEQYF. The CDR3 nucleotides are TGCAGCGTCCGCGGGAGGGCTTCCTACGAGCAGTACTTC.